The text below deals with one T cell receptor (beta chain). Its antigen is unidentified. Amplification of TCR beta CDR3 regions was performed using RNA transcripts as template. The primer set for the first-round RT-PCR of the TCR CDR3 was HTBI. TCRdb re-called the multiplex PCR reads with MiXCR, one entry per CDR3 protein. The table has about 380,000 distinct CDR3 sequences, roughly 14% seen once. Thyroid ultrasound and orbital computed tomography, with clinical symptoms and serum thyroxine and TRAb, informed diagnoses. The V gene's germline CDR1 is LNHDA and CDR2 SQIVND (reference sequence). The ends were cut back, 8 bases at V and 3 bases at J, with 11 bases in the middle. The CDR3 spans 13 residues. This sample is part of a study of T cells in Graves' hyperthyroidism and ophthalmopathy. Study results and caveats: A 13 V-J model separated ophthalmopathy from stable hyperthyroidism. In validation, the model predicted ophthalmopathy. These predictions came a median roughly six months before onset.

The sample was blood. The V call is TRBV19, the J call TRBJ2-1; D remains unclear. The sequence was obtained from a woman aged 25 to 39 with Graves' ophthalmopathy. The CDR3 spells CASDNGVYNEQFF. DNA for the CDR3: TGTGCCAGTGACAATGGGGTCTACAATGAGCAGTTCTTC.